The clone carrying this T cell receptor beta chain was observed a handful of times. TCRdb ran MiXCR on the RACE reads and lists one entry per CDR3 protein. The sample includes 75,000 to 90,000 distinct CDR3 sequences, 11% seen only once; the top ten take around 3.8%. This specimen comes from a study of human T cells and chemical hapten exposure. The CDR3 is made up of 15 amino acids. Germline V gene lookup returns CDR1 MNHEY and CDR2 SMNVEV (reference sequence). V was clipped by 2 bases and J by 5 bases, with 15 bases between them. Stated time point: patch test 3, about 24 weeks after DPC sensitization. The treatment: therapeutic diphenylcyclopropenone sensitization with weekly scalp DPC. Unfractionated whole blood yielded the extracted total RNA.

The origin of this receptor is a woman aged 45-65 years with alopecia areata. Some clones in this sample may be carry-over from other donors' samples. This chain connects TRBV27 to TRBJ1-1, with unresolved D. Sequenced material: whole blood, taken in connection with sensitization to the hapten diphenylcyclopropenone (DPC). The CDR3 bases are TGTGCCAGCAGTTTAAGGACCCCAGGAACGACTGAAGCTTTCTTT. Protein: CASSLRTPGTTEAFF.